A single sample gave rise to the 20 T cell receptor beta chains below, sequenced in a study of T cells of healthy individuals. From the 5' RACE reads, TCRdb called clonotypes with MiXCR, one entry per CDR3 protein. Counted here are 60,000 to 70,000 distinct CDR3 sequences, under 20% occurring once; the ten biggest clones make up approximately 4.7%. The receptors shown here come from a human donor in good health.

This clonotype was recorded many times. This chain uses TRBV29-1 with TRBJ2-1, with D tentatively TRBD2 (6 bases). Germline-derived CDR1 and CDR2 are SQVTM and ANQGSEA. The CDR3 is 15 residues long. V lost 0 bases and J 1 base, leaving 10 bases between the germline ends. CDR3 in DNA: TGCAGCGTTGAAGACCGACGGGGGTCCTACAATGAGCAGTTCTTC. Protein product: CSVEDRRGSYNEQFF.

This clonotype was observed many times. The rearrangement joins TRBV10-3 to TRBJ2-4, with 10 bases identical to TRBD2. Germline CDR1 ENHRY, CDR2 SYGVKD. V shed 6 bases and J 2 bases; nucleotides not matched to a gene: 4. This CDR3 comprises 15 residues. The CDR3: CAIRGTSETKNIQYF. CDR3 DNA: TGTGCCATCAGGGGGACTAGCGAGACCAAAAACATTCAGTACTTC.

This clonotype was observed at least ten times. The rearrangement joins TRBV4-3 to TRBJ2-2, with a possible D match to TRBD1 (6 bases). The V end lost 3 bases, the J end lost 5 bases, and 10 bases lay between the germline ends. The V gene's germline CDR1 is LGHNA and CDR2 YSLEER. The CDR3 is made up of 14 amino acids. The CDR3 DNA reads as TGCGCCAGCAGCCACCCAGGGGTGACCGGGGAGCTGTTTTTT. Translation: CASSHPGVTGELFF.

This clonotype has a count of ten or more. V is TRBV29-1 and J is TRBJ1-6; 10 bases line up with TRBD1. This CDR3 is 14 amino acids long. The germline V gene has CDR1 SQVTM and CDR2 ANQGSEA. Trimming removed 5 bases from V and 7 bases from J; junction bases left unmatched: 5. CDR3 protein: CSVTGQGRNSPLHF. DNA for the CDR3: TGCAGCGTTACGGGACAGGGGCGGAATTCACCCCTCCACTTT.

V and J are TRBV4-1 and TRBJ2-7; 9 nucleotides align to TRBD2. The V gene's germline CDR1 is MGHRA and CDR2 YSYEKL. The ends lost 0 bases at V and 6 bases at J; junction bases unmatched: 9. The CDR3 is 16 residues long. CDR3 in amino acids: CASSQDRGLAGFEQYF. CDR3 nucleotide sequence: TGCGCCAGCAGCCAAGATCGCGGCCTAGCGGGATTCGAGCAGTACTTC.

This clonotype was found many times. CDR3 nucleotide sequence: TGTGCCAGCTCACCACCTCTGGGGGAGGGGAGCTCCTACAATGAGCAGTTCTTC. Its protein is CASSPPLGEGSSYNEQFF. The chain is built from TRBV18 and TRBJ2-1; 7 bases match TRBD2. This CDR3 is 18 amino acids long. Losses at the gene ends were 0 bases for V and 0 bases for J; bases not matched to a gene: 8. Germline CDR1 KGHSH, CDR2 LQKENI.

The table lists this clonotype with many counts. The chain joins TRBV6-5 to TRBJ1-6, with D uncertain. The CDR3 consists of 15 residues. V dropped 2 bases and J dropped 1 base, with 6 bases sitting between them. CDR1 and CDR2 (germline): MNHEY, SVGAGI. DNA of the CDR3: TGTGCCAGCAGTTACGGAGGGTCCTATAATTCACCCCTCCACTTT. Translation: CASSYGGSYNSPLHF.

The chain joins TRBV6-5 to TRBJ1-1; perhaps TRBD1 as D (6 bases). Germline values: CDR1 MNHEY, CDR2 SVGAGI. This CDR3 is built from 15 residues. The V end lost 5 bases, the J end lost 0 bases, and 13 bases lay between the germline ends. CDR3 bases: TGTGCCAGCAGTGACTTACAGGGTCTGAACACTGAAGCTTTCTTT. It encodes CASSDLQGLNTEAFF.

This clonotype was seen a handful of times. The chain links TRBV7-2 to TRBJ2-7; D uncertain. CDR1 and CDR2 (germline): SGHTA, FQGNSA. The CDR3 contains 11 residues. Between the trimmed V and J ends, which lost 3 bases and 7 bases, there was a span of 7 bases. The CDR3 is CASSFSREQYF. As DNA, the CDR3 is TGTGCCAGCAGCTTTTCGAGGGAGCAGTACTTC.

This clonotype was seen ten or more times. The rearrangement links TRBV6-5 to TRBJ2-1; TRBD1 might be the D (6 bases). This CDR3 contains 13 residues. Trimming left V 7 bases short and J 10 bases short, with 17 bases between. CDR1 is MNHEY, CDR2 SVGAGI, per germline. The CDR3 DNA follows: TGTGCCAGCACCCAAGGGGGATACGGAGAGCAGTTCTTC. Translation: CASTQGGYGEQFF.

There are many counts of this clonotype. This chain links TRBV25-1 with TRBJ2-2; D is perhaps TRBD2 (5 bases). V was trimmed by 1 base and J by 4 bases, leaving 13 bases between them. This CDR3 contains 16 residues. CDR1 and CDR2 from the germline V gene are MGHDK and SYGVNS. In nucleotides, the CDR3 is TGTGCCAGCAGTGAATTGGTACTAGAGGGCACCGGGGAGCTGTTTTTT. This gives the protein CASSELVLEGTGELFF.

This clonotype came up many times. The rearrangement uses TRBV5-4 and TRBJ1-1; 7 nucleotides match TRBD1. V was pared by 4 bases and J by 4 bases, with 7 bases of the junction left unmatched. The germline CDR1 and CDR2 sequences are SGHNT and YYREEE (reference sequence). The CDR3 length is 14 residues. The CDR3 bases are TGTGCCAGCAGCAGTATAGGGGGCGGCACTGAAGCTTTCTTT. It encodes CASSSIGGGTEAFF.

The table lists this clonotype with many counts. This chain links TRBV10-1 with TRBJ2-3; D call uncertain. This CDR3 has 12 amino acids. Germline CDR1 WNHNN, CDR2 SYGVQD (reference sequence). The V gene lost 2 bases and the J gene lost 1 base, with 1 base spanning the gap. In nucleotides, the CDR3 is TGCGCCAGCAGTGAGGGCACAGATACGCAGTATTTT. Its translation is CASSEGTDTQYF.

The chain links TRBV4-2 to TRBJ1-5, with TRBD1 matching 7 bases. Trimming cost V 1 base and J 7 bases; bases outside gene matches: 10. The germline CDR1 and CDR2 sequences are LGHNA and YNFKEQ. This CDR3 is 16 amino acids long. The CDR3: CASSQAPTQGEQPQHF. In DNA form, the CDR3 reads TGTGCCAGCAGCCAAGCCCCTACCCAGGGGGAGCAGCCCCAGCATTTT.

This clonotype was counted between two and nine times. The chain has TRBV6-2 or TRBV6-3 and TRBJ1-1; the D gene is possibly TRBD1 (5 bases). The CDR3 runs to 12 residues. Germline V lookup: CDR1 MNHEY, CDR2 SVGEGT. Trimming removed 5 bases from V and 2 bases from J, with 6 bases in between. The CDR3, as DNA: TGTGCCAGCAGTACAGGAAACACTGAAGCTTTCTTT. Protein sequence: CASSTGNTEAFF.

This clonotype was recorded many times. The chain is built from TRBV3-1 and TRBJ1-1; D gene unclear. The CDR3 loop spans 15 amino acids. The V and J ends lost 0 bases and 0 bases respectively, with 8 bases between them. Germline loops: CDR1 LGHDT, CDR2 YNNKEL (reference sequence). Written as DNA, the CDR3 is TGTGCCAGCAGCCAAGATATCCGGATGAACACTGAAGCTTTCTTT. Translating it yields CASSQDIRMNTEAFF.

This clonotype was counted between two and nine times. The chain links TRBV25-1 to TRBJ1-1; D is undetermined. Germline loops: CDR1 MGHDK, CDR2 SYGVNS. CDR3 length: 15 residues. Trimming pared 5 bases from V and 4 bases from J, leaving 17 bases between. The chain's CDR3 is CASSQRSGGITEAFF. CDR3 in DNA: TGTGCCAGCAGTCAGCGTTCGGGCGGCATCACTGAAGCTTTCTTT.

The chain employs TRBV7-6 and TRBJ2-5, with TRBD2 as a possible D gene (5 bases). The germline V and J ends were trimmed by 3 bases and 0 bases, with 8 bases remaining between them. The CDR3 totals 14 residues. Per the germline V gene, CDR1 is SGHVS and CDR2 is FNYEAQ. The CDR3 reads CASSFGEYQETQYF. The CDR3, as DNA: TGTGCCAGCAGCTTCGGGGAGTACCAAGAGACCCAGTACTTC.

This clonotype came up many times. The chain links TRBV7-2 to TRBJ2-7; no firm D call. V gave up 0 bases and J gave up 7 bases, with 7 bases separating them. Germline-derived CDR1 and CDR2 are SGHTA and FQGNSA. CDR3 length: 12 residues. For the CDR3, the DNA is TGTGCCAGCAGCTTAGCGCTCGTTGAGCAGTACTTC. The encoded protein is CASSLALVEQYF.

This clonotype was recorded many times. The J gene is TRBJ2-2, the V gene TRBV19; 8 bases are shared with TRBD1. The CDR3 runs to 14 residues. Germline CDR1 and CDR2: LNHDA and SQIVND (reference sequence). Losses at the gene ends were 5 bases for V and 7 bases for J; bases not matched to a gene: 6. The CDR3 is CASSFRQGNGELFF. In DNA, the CDR3 is TGTGCCAGTAGTTTCCGACAGGGGAACGGGGAGCTGTTTTTT.